The sequence of this T cell receptor (beta chain) was determined in a study of blood T cell repertoires in COVID-19. Background on the study: COVID-19 samples from acute and convalescent phases originated in the United States, Italy and Spain. Sample material is recorded as cDNA or gDNA derived from T cells, B-cell-depleted T cells, or PBMCs.

Original methodology: Amplification of reference gene primers provided the estimated nucleated cell counts. Sequenced by immunoSEQ multiplex PCR; TCRdb stores in-frame clones only, minus some. V, J and clone size derive from that table, while D and trimming were established from the DNA sequence. The data contain some 350,000 clones, around nine tenths of them seen just once; the ten biggest clones take up more than 5.5%. This CDR3 contains 14 residues. With V trimmed by 2 bases and J by 2 bases, 3 bases remained unmatched. Germline-derived CDR1 and CDR2 are SGHNT and YYREEE (reference sequence). Patients of the Seattle cohort, enrolled during active infection, were followed longitudinally.

This TCR derives from a woman between 65 and 79 years old with COVID-19, enrolled during active disease. The chain couples TRBV5-4 to TRBJ1-2, with 7 bases that match TRBD1. The source material was peripheral blood. Written as DNA, the CDR3 is TGTGCCAGCAGCTTCGACAGGGAGAACTATGGCTACACCTTC. Its translation: CASSFDRENYGYTF.